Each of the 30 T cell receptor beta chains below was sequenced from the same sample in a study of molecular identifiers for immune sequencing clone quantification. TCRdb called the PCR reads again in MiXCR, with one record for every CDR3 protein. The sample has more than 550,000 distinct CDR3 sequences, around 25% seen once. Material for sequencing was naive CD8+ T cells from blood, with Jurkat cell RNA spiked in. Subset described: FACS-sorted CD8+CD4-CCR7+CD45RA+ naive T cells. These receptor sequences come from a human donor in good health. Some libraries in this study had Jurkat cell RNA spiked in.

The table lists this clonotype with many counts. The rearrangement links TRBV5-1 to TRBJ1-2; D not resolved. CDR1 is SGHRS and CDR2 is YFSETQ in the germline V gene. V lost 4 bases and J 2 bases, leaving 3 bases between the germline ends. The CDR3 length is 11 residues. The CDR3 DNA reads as TGCGCCAGCAGCGACAACTATGGCTACACCTTC. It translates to CASSDNYGYTF.

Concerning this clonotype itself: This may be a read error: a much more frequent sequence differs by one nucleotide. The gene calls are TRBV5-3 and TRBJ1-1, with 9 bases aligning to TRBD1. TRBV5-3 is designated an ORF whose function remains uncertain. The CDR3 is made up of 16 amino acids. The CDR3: CASSLGQGGLNTGAFF. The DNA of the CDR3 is TGTGCCAGCAGCTTGGGACAGGGTGGACTGAACACTGGAGCTTTCTTT.

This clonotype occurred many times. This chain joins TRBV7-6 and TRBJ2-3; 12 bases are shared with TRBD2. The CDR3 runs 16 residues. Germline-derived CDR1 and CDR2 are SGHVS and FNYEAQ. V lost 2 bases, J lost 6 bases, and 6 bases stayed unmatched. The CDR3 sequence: CASSLSSSGRADTQYF. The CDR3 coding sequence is TGTGCCAGCAGCTTATCGTCTAGCGGGAGGGCCGATACGCAGTATTTT.

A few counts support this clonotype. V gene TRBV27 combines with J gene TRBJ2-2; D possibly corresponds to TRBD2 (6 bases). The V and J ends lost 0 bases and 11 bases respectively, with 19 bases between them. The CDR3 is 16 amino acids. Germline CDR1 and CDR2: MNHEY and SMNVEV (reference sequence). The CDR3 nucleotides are TGTGCCAGCAGTTTATCGATAGTTGGACTACCGAAAGAGCTGTTTTTT. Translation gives CASSLSIVGLPKELFF.

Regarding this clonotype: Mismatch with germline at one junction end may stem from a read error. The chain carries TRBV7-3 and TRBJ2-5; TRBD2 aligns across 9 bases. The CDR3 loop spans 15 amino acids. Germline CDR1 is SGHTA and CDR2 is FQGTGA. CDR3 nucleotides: TGTGCCAGCAGCCATAGCGGGAGTAAGGGAGAGACCCAGTGCTTC. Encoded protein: CASSHSGSKGETQCF.

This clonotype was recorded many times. The CDR3, as DNA: TGTGCCAGCAGCTTGTTGGGGGGCCTTGGCTACACCTTC. Translation gives CASSLLGGLGYTF. The J gene is TRBJ1-2, the V gene TRBV5-6, with D possibly matching TRBD1 (6 bases). Germline V gene sequence: CDR1 SGHDT, CDR2 YYEEEE. Trimming cost V 1 base and J 7 bases, with 11 bases left between them. The CDR3 is 13 amino acids.

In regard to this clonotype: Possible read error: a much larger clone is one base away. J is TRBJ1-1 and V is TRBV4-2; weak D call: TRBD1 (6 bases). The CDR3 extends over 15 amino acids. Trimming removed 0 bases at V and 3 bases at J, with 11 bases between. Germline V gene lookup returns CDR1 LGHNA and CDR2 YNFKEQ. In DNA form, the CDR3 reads TGTGCCAGCAGCCAAGAACAGGGTAGTGACACTGAAGCTTTCTTT. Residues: CASSQEQGSDTEAFF.

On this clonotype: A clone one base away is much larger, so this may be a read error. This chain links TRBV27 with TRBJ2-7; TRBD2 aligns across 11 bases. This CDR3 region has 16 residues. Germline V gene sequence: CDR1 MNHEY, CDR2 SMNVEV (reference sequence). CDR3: CTSSLLVPSGRREQYF. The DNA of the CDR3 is TGTACCAGCAGTTTATTAGTCCCTAGCGGGAGGAGGGAGCAGTACTTC.

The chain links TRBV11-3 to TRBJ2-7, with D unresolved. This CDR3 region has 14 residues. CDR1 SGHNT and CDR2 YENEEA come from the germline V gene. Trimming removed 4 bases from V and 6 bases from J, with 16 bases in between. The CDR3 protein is CASSSAELGFEQYF. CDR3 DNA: TGTGCCAGCAGCTCAGCCGAGTTGGGGTTCGAGCAGTACTTC.

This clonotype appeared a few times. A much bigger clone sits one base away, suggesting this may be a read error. The CDR3 sequence: CASRPGPEQYF. The CDR3 DNA reads TGTGCCAGCAGGCCAGGGCCCGAGCAGTACTTC. The rearrangement links TRBV12-3 or TRBV12-4 to TRBJ2-7; perhaps TRBD1 as D (5 bases). Trimming shortened V by 6 bases and J by 6 bases, and 9 bases separated the two germline ends. The CDR3 runs 11 residues.

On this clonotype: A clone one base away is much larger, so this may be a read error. The CDR3 DNA follows: TGTGCCAGCAGCCAAACGTCGGGGCAAGAGCCCCAGTACTTC. It codes for CASSQTSGQEPQYF. The chain couples TRBV7-9 to TRBJ2-5; the D gene could be TRBD1 or TRBD2 (5 bases each). CDR3 length: 14 amino acids. Looked up from germline, CDR1 is SEHNR and CDR2 is FQNEAQ (reference sequence).

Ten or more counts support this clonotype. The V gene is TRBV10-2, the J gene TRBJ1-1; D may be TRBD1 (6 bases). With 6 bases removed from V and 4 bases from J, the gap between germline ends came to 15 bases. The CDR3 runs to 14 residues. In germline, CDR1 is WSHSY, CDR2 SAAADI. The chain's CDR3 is CASRQGIGVTEAFF. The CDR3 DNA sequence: TGCGCCAGCAGGCAGGGGATAGGAGTCACTGAAGCTTTCTTT.

As DNA, the CDR3 is TGTGCCAGCAGTATAAAAGTATGGGACAAGGGGGGCTATGGCTACACCTTC. The encoded protein is CASSIKVWDKGGYGYTF. The chain is built from TRBV12-3 or TRBV12-4 and TRBJ1-2; maybe TRBD1 (6 bases). The CDR3 has 17 residues. Trimming took 5 bases from V and 4 from J, leaving 23 bases between them.

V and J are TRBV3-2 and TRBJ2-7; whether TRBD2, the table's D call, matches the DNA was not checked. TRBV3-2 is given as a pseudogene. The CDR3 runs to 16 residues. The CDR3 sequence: CASSRPRGYPENEQYF. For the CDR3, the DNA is TGTGCCAGCAGCCGCCCTAGAGGGTACCCAGAAAACGAGCAGTACTTC.

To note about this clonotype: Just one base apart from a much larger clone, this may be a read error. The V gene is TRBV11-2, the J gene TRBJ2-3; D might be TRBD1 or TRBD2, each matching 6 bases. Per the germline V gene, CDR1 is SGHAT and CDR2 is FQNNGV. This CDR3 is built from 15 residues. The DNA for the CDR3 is TGTACCAGCAGCCCCGGGGGCAGGACCACAGATACGCAGTATTTT. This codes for CTSSPGGRTTDTQYF.

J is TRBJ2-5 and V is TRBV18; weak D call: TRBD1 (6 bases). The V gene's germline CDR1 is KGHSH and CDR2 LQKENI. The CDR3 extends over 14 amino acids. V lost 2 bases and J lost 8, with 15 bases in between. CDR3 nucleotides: TGTGCCAGCTCACCAACACAGGGAGACGGTACCCAGTACTTC. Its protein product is CASSPTQGDGTQYF.

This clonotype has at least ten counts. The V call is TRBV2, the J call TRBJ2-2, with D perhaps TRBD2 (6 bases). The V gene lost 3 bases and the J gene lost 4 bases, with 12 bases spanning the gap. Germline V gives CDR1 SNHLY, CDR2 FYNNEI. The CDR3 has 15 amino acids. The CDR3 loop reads CASSEPRDSTGELFF. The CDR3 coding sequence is TGTGCCAGCAGTGAGCCCCGGGACTCCACCGGGGAGCTGTTTTTT.

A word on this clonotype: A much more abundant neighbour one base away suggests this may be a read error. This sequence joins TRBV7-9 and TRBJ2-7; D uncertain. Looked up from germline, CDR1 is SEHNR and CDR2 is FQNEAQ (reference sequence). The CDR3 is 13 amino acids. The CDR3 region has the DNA TGTGCCAGCGCCCGTCCGGGTGGGTACGGGCAGTACTTC. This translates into CASARPGGYGQYF.

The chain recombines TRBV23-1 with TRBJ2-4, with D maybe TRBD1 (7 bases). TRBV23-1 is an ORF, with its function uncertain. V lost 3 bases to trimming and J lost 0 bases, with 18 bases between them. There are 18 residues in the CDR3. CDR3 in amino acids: CASSQRDSRRLAKNIQYF. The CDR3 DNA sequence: TGCGCCAGCAGTCAGCGGGACAGCCGAAGACTAGCCAAAAACATTCAGTACTTC.

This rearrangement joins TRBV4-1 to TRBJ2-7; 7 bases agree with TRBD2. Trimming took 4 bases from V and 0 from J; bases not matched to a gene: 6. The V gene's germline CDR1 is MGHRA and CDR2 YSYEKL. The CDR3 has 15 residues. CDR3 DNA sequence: TGCGCCAGCAGCCGACCAGCGGGGAGCTCCTACGAGCAGTACTTC. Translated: CASSRPAGSSYEQYF.

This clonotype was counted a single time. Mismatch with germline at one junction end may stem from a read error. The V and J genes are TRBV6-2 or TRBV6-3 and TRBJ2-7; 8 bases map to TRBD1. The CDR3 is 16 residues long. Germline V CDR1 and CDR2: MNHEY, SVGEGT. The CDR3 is CASGYPPKDRAYEQYF. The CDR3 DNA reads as TGTGCCAGCGGTTACCCCCCAAAGGACAGGGCCTACGAGCAGTACTTC.

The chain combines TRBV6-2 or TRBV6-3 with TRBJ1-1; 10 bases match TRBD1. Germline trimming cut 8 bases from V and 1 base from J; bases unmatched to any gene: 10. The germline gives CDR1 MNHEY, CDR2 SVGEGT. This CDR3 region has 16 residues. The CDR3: CASPPWDRGPNTEAFF. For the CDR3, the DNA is TGTGCCAGCCCCCCTTGGGACAGGGGACCGAACACTGAAGCTTTCTTT.

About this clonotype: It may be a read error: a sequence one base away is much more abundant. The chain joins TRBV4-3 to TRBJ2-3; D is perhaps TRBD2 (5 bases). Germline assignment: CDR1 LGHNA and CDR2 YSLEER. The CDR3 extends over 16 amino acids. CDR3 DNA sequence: TGCGCCAGCAGTCAGTGGACTGCCTCCAGCACAGATTCGCAGTATTTT. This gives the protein CASSQWTASSTDSQYF.

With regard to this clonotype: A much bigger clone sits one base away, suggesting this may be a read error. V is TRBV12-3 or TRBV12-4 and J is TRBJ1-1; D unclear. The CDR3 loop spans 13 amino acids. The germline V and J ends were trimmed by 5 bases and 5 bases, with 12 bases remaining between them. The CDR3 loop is CASSTRAKTEAFF. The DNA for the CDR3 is TGTGCCAGCAGTACACGAGCCAAGACTGAAGCTTTCTTT.

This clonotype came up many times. The CDR3 coding sequence is TGCAGTGCTAGTGCCCCGAGGCTAGCGGGAGGCTTGACCCAGTACTTC. This codes for CSASAPRLAGGLTQYF. The chain links TRBV20-1 to TRBJ2-5; 11 nucleotides align to TRBD2. Germline CDR1 is DFQATT and CDR2 is SNEGSKA (reference sequence). This CDR3 contains 16 residues. J lost 7 bases, V lost 3 bases, and 13 bases had no gene match.

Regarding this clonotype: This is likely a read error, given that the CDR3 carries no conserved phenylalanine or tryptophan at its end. The CDR3 region is CASSQGGLAGVYEQYL. For the CDR3, the DNA is TGTGCCAGCAGCCAAGGGGGACTAGCGGGGGTCTACGAGCAGTACTTG. This sequence joins TRBV4-2 and TRBJ2-7, with 14 bases identical to TRBD2. The CDR3 length is 16 residues. V trimming: 1 base; J trimming: 3 bases; junction bases outside the gene matches: 2. Germline CDR1 and CDR2: LGHNA and YNFKEQ.

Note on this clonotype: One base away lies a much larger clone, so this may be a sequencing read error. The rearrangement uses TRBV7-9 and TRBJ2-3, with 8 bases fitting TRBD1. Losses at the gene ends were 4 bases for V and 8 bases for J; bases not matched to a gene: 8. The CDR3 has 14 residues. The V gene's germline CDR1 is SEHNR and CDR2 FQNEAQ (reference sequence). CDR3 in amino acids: CASSSLTGAVTQYF. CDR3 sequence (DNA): TGTGCCAGCAGCTCCCTGACAGGGGCAGTTACGCAGTATTTT.

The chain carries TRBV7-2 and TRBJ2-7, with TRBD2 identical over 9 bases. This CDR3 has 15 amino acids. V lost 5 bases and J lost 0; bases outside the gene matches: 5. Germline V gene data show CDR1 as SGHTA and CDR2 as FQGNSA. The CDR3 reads CASSMTSGSSYEQYF. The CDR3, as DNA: TGTGCCAGCAGCATGACTAGCGGAAGCTCCTACGAGCAGTACTTC.

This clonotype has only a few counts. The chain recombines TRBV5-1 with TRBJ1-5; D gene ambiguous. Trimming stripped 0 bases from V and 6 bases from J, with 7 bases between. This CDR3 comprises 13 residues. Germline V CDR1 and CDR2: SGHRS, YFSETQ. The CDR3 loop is CASSLEGIQPQHF. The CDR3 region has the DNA TGCGCCAGCAGCTTGGAAGGGATTCAGCCCCAGCATTTT.

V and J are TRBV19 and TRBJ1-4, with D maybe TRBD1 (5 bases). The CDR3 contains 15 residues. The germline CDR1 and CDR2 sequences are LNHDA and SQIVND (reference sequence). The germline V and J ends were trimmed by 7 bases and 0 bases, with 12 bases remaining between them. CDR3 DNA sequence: TGTGCCAGTACTGAGGGGTCTGCAACTAATGAAAAACTGTTTTTT. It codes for CASTEGSATNEKLFF. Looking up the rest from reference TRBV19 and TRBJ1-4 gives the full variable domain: DGGITQSPKYLFRKEGQNVTLSCEQNLNHDAMYWYRQDPGQGLRLIYYSQIVNDFQKGDIAEGYSVSREKKESFPLTVTSAQKNPTAFYLCASTEGSATNEKLFFGSGTQLSVL.